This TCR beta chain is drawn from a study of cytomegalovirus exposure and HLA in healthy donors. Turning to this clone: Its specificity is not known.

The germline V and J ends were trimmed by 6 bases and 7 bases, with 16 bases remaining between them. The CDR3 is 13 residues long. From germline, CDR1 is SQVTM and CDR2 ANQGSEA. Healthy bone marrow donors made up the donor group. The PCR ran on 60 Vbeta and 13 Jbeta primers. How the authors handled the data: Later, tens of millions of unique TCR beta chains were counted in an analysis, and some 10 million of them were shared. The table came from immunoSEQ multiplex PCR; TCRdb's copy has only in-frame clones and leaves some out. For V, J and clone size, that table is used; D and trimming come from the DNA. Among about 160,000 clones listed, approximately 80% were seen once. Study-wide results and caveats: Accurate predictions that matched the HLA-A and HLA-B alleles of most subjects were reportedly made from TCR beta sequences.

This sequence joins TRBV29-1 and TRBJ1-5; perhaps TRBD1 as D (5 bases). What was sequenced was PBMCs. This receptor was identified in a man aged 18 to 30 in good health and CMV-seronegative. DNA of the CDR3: TGCAGCGTCACTCCGGGGGGAGGCCAGCCCCAGCATTTT. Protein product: CSVTPGGGQPQHF.